This T cell receptor (beta chain) was found in a study of early T cells in non-severe SARS-CoV-2 infection. About the study: Whole-blood bulk RNA, unsorted, was sequenced, and chains were unpaired.

Broader study findings: Database matching using VDJdb favored anti-spike CD8 responses, with private and CD4 specificities left missing.

The CDR3 runs 14 residues. CDR1 and CDR2 from the germline V gene are ENHRY and SYGVKD. Individual cDNA molecules were tagged with unique molecular identifiers, the study reported. Each CDR3 protein gets one entry after TCRdb re-called the 5' RACE reads with MiXCR. In the table there are 45,000 to 65,000 distinct CDR3 sequences, about 9.1% of which are singletons. This clonotype was observed at least ten times. The antigen is unknown. One end of the junction is discordant with germline, which a read error may explain. V and J are TRBV10-3 and TRBJ1-3; no reliable D call. Source material: whole blood. The receptor's source is an adult who was a healthcare worker with PCR-confirmed SARS-CoV-2 infection or an uninfected control (not recorded which). The CDR3 loop reads CAISQPSSENTIYF. CDR3 coding DNA: TGTGCCATCTCACAGCCGAGCTCTGAAAACACCATATATTTT.